This T cell receptor beta chain was found in a study of blood T cell repertoires in COVID-19. The assay was immunoSEQ multiplex PCR, and TCRdb's table has in-frame clones only and misses some. The sample lists about 250,000 clones, about 79% occurring once. This CDR3 has 15 amino acids. V was clipped by 5 bases and J by 4 bases; unmatched bases: 10. Germline lookup yields CDR1 MNHEY and CDR2 SVGAGI. The clonotype was recovered from a man older than 75 with acute or convalescent COVID-19. The J gene is TRBJ1-2, the V gene TRBV6-5; 7 bases fit TRBD1. Sequencing was carried out using peripheral blood. CDR3 DNA sequence: TGTGCCAGCAGTAACCGACAGGGACCGCGCTATGGCTACACCTTC. Residues: CASSNRQGPRYGYTF.